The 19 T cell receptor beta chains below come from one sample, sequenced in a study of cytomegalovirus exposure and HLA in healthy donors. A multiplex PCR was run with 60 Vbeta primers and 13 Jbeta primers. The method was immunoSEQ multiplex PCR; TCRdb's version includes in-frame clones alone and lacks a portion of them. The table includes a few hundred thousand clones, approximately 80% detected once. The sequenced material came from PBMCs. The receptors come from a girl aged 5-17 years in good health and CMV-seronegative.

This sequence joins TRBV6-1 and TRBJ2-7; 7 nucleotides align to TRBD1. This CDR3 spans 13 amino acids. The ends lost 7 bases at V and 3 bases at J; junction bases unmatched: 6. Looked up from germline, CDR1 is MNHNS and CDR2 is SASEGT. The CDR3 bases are TGTGCCAGCATCGGGACAGCTCGCTACGAGCAGTACTTC. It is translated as CASIGTARYEQYF.

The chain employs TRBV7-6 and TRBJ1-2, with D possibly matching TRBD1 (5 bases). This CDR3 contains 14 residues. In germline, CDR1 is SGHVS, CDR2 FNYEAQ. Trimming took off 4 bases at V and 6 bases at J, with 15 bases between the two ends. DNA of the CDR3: TGTGCCAGCAGCTCATCTTGGGGCAGGGATGGCTACACCTTC. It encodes CASSSSWGRDGYTF.

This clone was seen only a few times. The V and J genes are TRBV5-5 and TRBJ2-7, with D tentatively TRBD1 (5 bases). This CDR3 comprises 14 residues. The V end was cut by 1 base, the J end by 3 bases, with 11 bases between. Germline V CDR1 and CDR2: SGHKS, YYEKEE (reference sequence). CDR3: CASSLSPDSYEQYF. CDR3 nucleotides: TGTGCCAGCAGCTTGTCCCCCGACAGCTACGAGCAGTACTTC.

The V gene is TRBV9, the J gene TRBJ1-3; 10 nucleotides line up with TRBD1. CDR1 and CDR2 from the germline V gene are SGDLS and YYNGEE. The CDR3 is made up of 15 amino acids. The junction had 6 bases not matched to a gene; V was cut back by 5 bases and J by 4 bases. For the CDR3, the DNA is TGTGCCAGCAGTCTCGGGACAGGGGACGGAAACACCATATATTTT. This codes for CASSLGTGDGNTIYF.

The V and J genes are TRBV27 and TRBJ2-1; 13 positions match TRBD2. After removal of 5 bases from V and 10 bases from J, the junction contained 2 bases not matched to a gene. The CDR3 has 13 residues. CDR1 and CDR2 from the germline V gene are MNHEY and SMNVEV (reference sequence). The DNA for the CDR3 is TGTGCCAGCAGTGGGACTAGCGGGAACGAGCAGTTCTTC. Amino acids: CASSGTSGNEQFF.

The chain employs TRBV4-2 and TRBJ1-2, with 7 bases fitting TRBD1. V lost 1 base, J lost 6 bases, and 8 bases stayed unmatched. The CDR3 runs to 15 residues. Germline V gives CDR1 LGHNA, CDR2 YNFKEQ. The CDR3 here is CASSQGGRGQDGYTF. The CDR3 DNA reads TGTGCCAGCAGCCAAGGCGGGAGGGGGCAAGATGGCTACACCTTC.

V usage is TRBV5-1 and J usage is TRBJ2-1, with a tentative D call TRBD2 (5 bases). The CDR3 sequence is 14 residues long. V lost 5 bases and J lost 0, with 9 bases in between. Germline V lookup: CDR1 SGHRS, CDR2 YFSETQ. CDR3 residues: CASSSSGSYNEQFF. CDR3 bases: TGCGCCAGCAGTTCGAGCGGCTCCTACAATGAGCAGTTCTTC.

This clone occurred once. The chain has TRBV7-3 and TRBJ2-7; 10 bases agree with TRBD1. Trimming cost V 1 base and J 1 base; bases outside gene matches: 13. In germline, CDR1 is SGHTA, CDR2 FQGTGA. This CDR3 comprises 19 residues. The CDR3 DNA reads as TGTGCCAGCAGCTTAAGGGGGGAAACCGGGACAGGGGTTTCCTACGAGCAGTACTTC. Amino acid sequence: CASSLRGETGTGVSYEQYF.

CDR3 in DNA: TGCGCCAGCAGCCCCGGGACAGGGGTAAACTATGGCTACACCTTC. Residues: CASSPGTGVNYGYTF. The chain has TRBV5-1 and TRBJ1-2; TRBD1 aligns across 10 bases. The ends lost 4 bases at V and 2 bases at J; junction bases unmatched: 5. This CDR3 is built from 15 residues. Germline CDR1 SGHRS, CDR2 YFSETQ.

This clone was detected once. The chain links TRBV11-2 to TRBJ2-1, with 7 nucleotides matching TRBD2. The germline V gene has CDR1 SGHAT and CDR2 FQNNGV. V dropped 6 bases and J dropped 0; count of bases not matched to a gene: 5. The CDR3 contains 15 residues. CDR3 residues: CASSFGGSSYNEQFF. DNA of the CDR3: TGTGCCAGCAGTTTCGGGGGGAGCTCCTACAATGAGCAGTTCTTC.

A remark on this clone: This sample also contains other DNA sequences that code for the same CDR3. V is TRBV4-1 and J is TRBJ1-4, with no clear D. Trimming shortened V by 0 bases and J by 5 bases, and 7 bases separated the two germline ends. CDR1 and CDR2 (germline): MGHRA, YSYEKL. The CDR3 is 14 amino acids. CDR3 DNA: TGCGCCAGCAGCCAAGATAGCGGGAATGAAAAACTGTTTTTT. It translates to CASSQDSGNEKLFF.

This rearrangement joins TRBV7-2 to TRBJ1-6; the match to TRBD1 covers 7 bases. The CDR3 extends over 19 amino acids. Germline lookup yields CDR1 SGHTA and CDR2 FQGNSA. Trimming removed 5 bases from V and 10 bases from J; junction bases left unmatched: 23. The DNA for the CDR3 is TGTGCCAGCAGCCCCGGGAGGGGGCTTTCTATGTGGTCAGGATCACCCCTCCACTTT. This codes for CASSPGRGLSMWSGSPLHF.

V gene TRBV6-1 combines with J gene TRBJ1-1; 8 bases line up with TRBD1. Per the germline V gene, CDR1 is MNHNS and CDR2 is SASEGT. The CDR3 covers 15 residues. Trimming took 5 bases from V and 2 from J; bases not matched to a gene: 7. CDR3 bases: TGTGCCAGCAGTAACCAGGGGGCGCCTAACACTGAAGCTTTCTTT. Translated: CASSNQGAPNTEAFF.

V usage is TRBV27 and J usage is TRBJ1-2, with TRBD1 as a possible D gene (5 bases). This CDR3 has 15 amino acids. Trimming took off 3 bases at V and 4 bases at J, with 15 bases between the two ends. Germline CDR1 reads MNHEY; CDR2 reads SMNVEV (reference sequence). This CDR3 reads CASSLRRGSAYGYTF. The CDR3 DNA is TGTGCCAGCAGTTTGCGTAGGGGTTCAGCCTATGGCTACACCTTC.

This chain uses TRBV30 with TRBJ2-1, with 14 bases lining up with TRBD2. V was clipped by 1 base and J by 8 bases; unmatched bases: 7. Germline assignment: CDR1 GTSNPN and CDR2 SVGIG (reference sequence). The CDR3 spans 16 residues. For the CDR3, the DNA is TGTGCCTGGAGTGGCCCGGGACTAGCGGGAGTATATGAGCAGTTCTTC. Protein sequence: CAWSGPGLAGVYEQFF.

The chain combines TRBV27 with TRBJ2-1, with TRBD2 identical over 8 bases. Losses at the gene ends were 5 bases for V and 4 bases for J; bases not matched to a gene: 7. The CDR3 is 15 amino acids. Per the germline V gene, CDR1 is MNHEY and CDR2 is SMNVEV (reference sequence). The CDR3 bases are TGTGCCAGCAGTCCAGGGGCTAGCGGGTACAATGAGCAGTTCTTC. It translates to CASSPGASGYNEQFF.

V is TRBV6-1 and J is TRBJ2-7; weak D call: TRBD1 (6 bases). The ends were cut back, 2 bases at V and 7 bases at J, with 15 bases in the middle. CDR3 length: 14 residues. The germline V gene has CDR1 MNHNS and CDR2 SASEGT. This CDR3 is CASSELVQGVEQYF. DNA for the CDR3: TGTGCCAGCAGTGAATTAGTACAGGGCGTAGAGCAGTACTTC.

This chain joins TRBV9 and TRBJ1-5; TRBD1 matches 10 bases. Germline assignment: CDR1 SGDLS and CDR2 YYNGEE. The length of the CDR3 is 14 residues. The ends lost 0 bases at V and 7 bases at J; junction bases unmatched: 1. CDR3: CASSVGQGAQPQHF. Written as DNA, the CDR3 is TGTGCCAGCAGCGTAGGACAGGGGGCGCAGCCCCAGCATTTT.

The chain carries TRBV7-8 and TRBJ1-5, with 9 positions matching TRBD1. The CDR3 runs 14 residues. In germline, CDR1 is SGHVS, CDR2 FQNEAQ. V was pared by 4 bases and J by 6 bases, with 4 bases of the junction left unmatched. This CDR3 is CASSSGQGTQPQHF. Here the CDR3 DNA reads TGTGCCAGCAGCTCAGGACAGGGGACTCAGCCCCAGCATTTT.